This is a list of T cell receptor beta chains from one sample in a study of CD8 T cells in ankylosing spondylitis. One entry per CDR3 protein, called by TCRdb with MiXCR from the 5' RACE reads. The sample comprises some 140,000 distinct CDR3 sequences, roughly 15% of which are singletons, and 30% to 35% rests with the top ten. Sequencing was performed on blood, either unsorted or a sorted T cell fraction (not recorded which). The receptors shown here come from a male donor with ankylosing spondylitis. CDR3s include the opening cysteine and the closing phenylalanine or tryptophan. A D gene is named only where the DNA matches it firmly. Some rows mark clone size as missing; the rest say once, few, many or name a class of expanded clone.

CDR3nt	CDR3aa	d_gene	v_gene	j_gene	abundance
TGTGCCAGCAGCTGGCAGGGGAACGACTACACCTTC	CASSWQGNDYTF	NA	TRBV5-6	TRBJ1-2	NA
TGTGCCAGCAGTTACTCAATAGCGGGTCCGGAGCTGTTTTTT	CASSYSIAGPELFF	TRBD2	TRBV6-5	TRBJ2-2	NA
TGTGCCAGCAGTCCATCCCACTACAGGGGGTTGGACTATGGCTACACCTTC	CASSPSHYRGLDYGYTF	TRBD1	TRBV28	TRBJ1-2	few
TGTGCCAGCAGACCAGCGGGAGCGGGCTACAATGAGCAGTTCTTC	CASRPAGAGYNEQFF	TRBD2	TRBV27	TRBJ2-1	NA
TGTGCCAGCAGCACGGACGGGGCATTCTACAATGAGCAGTTCTTC	CASSTDGAFYNEQFF	NA	TRBV3-1	TRBJ2-1	NA
TGCGCCAGCAGCTTTAGGGACACTAATACCTACGAGCAGTACTTC	CASSFRDTNTYEQYF	NA	TRBV5-1	TRBJ2-7	once
TGCGCCAGCAGCCAATTAAGGCAGCCCAATGGGGAGCTGTTTTTT	CASSQLRQPNGELFF	NA	TRBV4-1	TRBJ2-2	NA
TGTGCCAGCAGCCTGCAGACGAACACTGAAGCTTTCTTT	CASSLQTNTEAFF	NA	TRBV7-9	TRBJ1-1	many
TGTGCCAGCAGTCTAGCGGGGACCACAGATACGCAGTATTTT	CASSLAGTTDTQYF	TRBD2	TRBV12-3/TRBV12-4	TRBJ2-3	few
TGTGCCAGCAGCCCACGGGGGTCCAGCACAGATACGCAGTATTTT	CASSPRGSSTDTQYF	NA	TRBV7-9	TRBJ2-3	NA
TGTGCCAGCAGCCAAGGAGGAGCTAGCAATCAGCCCCAGCATTTT	CASSQGGASNQPQHF	NA	TRBV27	TRBJ1-5	few
TGCGCCAGCAGCCGCCCCAGCGGGAGAGACACCGGGGAGCTGTTTTTT	CASSRPSGRDTGELFF	TRBD2	TRBV4-3	TRBJ2-2	few
TGTGCCAGCAGTCAGCCGGCACTAGCGGGCACAGATACGCAGTATTTT	CASSQPALAGTDTQYF	TRBD2	TRBV27	TRBJ2-3	few
TGTGCCATTCGGGCCTCGAACATTCAGTACTTC	CAIRASNIQYF	NA	TRBV6-1	TRBJ2-4	few
TGTGCCAGCAGCTTACTAGCGGGAGGGCCCACAGATACGCAGTATTTT	CASSLLAGGPTDTQYF	TRBD2	TRBV7-2	TRBJ2-3	NA
TGTGCCAGCGAACCCAGAGGGGGGGTCGCCGCCTACGAGCAGTACTTC	CASEPRGGVAAYEQYF	NA	TRBV7-8	TRBJ2-7	few
TGTGCCAGCAGCTTAGTTAGGTTCCGACAGGGGCAAGAGACCCAGTACTTC	CASSLVRFRQGQETQYF	TRBD1	TRBV7-2	TRBJ2-5	few
TGTGCCAGCAGCTTCTATGGAGATACGCAGTATTTT	CASSFYGDTQYF	NA	TRBV7-8	TRBJ2-3	NA
TGTGCCAGCTCCCCTTTGGCGGGAGAGGCAAATGAGCAGTTCTTC	CASSPLAGEANEQFF	TRBD2	TRBV18	TRBJ2-1	NA
TGCGCCAGCAGCTTGGGGGGTAGGTACGAGCAGTACTTC	CASSLGGRYEQYF	NA	TRBV5-1	TRBJ2-7	few
TGTGCCAGCAGCGGACAGGCCCCTGAGCATTTT	CASSGQAPEHF	TRBD1	TRBV28	TRBJ1-5	NA
TGCGCCAGCAGCACGACTAGCGCGAGCACAGATACGCAGTATTTT	CASSTTSASTDTQYF	TRBD2	TRBV4-1	TRBJ2-3	many
TGCAGTGCTGCCGATACGACAGATAGCAACACTGAAGCTTTCTTT	CSAADTTDSNTEAFF	NA	TRBV20-1	TRBJ1-1	NA
TGTGCCAGCAGCTTAGGTTCTAGCGGGTTTAGCACAGATACGCAGTATTTT	CASSLGSSGFSTDTQYF	TRBD2	TRBV7-8	TRBJ2-3	NA
TGTGCCAGCAGCAGAAGACTAGTTAGTGAGCAGTTCTTC	CASSRRLVSEQFF	NA	TRBV7-2	TRBJ2-1	NA
TGTGCCAGCAGCCAAGAAGGAGCGGGAGTTTCCTACGAGCAGTACTTC	CASSQEGAGVSYEQYF	TRBD2	TRBV3-1	TRBJ2-7	NA
TGCAGTGCTAGAGATATGGAGGGCTACGAGCAGTACTTC	CSARDMEGYEQYF	NA	TRBV20-1	TRBJ2-7	NA
TGCAGCGTTGAGTCAGGGGATGGCTACACCTTC	CSVESGDGYTF	NA	TRBV29-1	TRBJ1-2	NA
TGCGCCAGCAACCCCCGACTAGACTACGAGCAGTACTTC	CASNPRLDYEQYF	NA	TRBV10-2	TRBJ2-7	few
TGTGCCAGCAGTTTCCTAGGACAGGGTGGCAATCAGCCCCAGCATTTT	CASSFLGQGGNQPQHF	TRBD1	TRBV27	TRBJ1-5	NA
TGTGCCAGCAGTTTGGGGCAGGGGAACACTGAAGCTTTCTTT	CASSLGQGNTEAFF	NA	TRBV27	TRBJ1-1	many
TGCAGTGCTGTGGGACTAGCGGGAGACCGATCTAGTACCGGGGAGCTGTTTTTT	CSAVGLAGDRSSTGELFF	TRBD2	TRBV20-1	TRBJ2-2	few
TGTGCCAGCAGCTCAGAAGGATCTCAGCCCCAGCATTTT	CASSSEGSQPQHF	NA	TRBV7-9	TRBJ1-5	few
TGCAGTGCTCCTACCCTCGGGCGGGAGTTTTACAATGAGCAGTTCTTC	CSAPTLGREFYNEQFF	TRBD2	TRBV20-1	TRBJ2-1	few
TGTGCCAGCAGCAAACGAAGGGGAAACATTCAGTACTTC	CASSKRRGNIQYF	NA	TRBV21-1	TRBJ2-4	many
TGTGCCAGCAGCCCCAGGACAGGAATCACTGAAGCTTTCTTT	CASSPRTGITEAFF	TRBD1	TRBV7-9	TRBJ1-1	NA
TGTGCCAGCAGTGAAACGGCGGGAGGCTCATACAATGAGCAGTTCTTC	CASSETAGGSYNEQFF	TRBD2	TRBV2	TRBJ2-1	many
TGCAGTGCTAGCCCCAGGTTGGCAGGTCTCTACAAGCAGTACTTC	CSASPRLAGLYKQYF	NA	TRBV20-1	TRBJ2-7	NA
TGTGCCAGCAGCTTAAACCGGGACAATGAGCAGTTCTTC	CASSLNRDNEQFF	NA	TRBV7-9	TRBJ2-1	few
TGCGCCAGCAGCTGGGGGACTAGCGGAAGCTCCTACAATGAGCAGTTCTTC	CASSWGTSGSSYNEQFF	TRBD2	TRBV5-1	TRBJ2-1	NA